This T cell receptor (beta chain) is from a study of blood T cell repertoires in COVID-19. Study details: The study drew acute and convalescent COVID-19 samples from the United States, Italy and Spain. In each case, the material was cDNA or gDNA derived from T cells, B-cell-depleted T cells, or PBMCs.

V lost 3 bases to trimming and J lost 7 bases; unmatched junction nucleotides: 13. Germline values: CDR1 SGHTA, CDR2 FQGNSA. The CDR3 loop spans 17 amino acids. Original analysis: Using reference gene primer amplification, nucleated cell counts were estimated. Assay: immunoSEQ multiplex PCR; the TCRdb copy retains only in-frame clones and omits some. D and trimming were read from the DNA, whereas the V and J calls and clone size are those reported in that table. The sample holds about 160,000 clones, around 80% seen once. The origin of this receptor is a woman aged 80 or over with acute or convalescent COVID-19. The chain links TRBV7-2 to TRBJ2-5; TRBD1 matches 11 bases. Sequenced sample: peripheral blood. Here the CDR3 DNA reads TGTGCCAGCAGCTTCATCCCGGACAGGGGGCTGAGGAGGACCCAGTACTTC. Its protein is CASSFIPDRGLRRTQYF.